The source of this T cell receptor (beta chain) is a study of regulatory T cells in long-lasting Graves disease (dated by TCRdb to the early 2020s). Some background on the complete study: Persistent Graves' disease meant more than 5 years of antithyroid drug treatment with TSH receptor autoantibodies that stayed positive. This study used TCR sequencing and RNA sequencing of peripheral blood to compare persistent Graves' disease patients against newly diagnosed Graves' disease patients. In the clinical cohort, patients with persistent Graves' disease had used antithyroid drugs for an average of about 10.3 years. The study was conducted in China and was registered as a clinical trial. A total of about 33 samples underwent TCR sequencing: some 13 from persistent and roughly 20 from newly diagnosed Graves' disease patients.

Explained via the paper, the time point label denotes: persistent/refractory GD, antithyroid drugs over 5 years with positive TRAb. RNA was extracted from PBMCs in TRIzol for both TCR sequencing and RNA sequencing. The diagnosis of Graves' disease followed American Thyroid Association guidelines. The patients came from an endocrinology department in Xi'an, China. Each patient gave approximately 9 milliliters of peripheral blood, collected in an EDTA anticoagulant tube. PBMCs were isolated by Ficoll Paque Plus density gradient separation without further T cell sorting. An Agilent 2100 Bioanalyzer and agarose gel were used to check RNA quality, and a NanoDrop 2000 was used to measure RNA concentration. This clonotype was detected once. What antigen it recognizes has not been identified. Within one base of it there is no much larger clone, and no base qualities were kept. One read alone is a weak basis.

Library prep was done by multiplex PCR. Sequencer: Illumina HiSeq 4000. iRepertoire HTBI primers and Arm-PCR amplification of CDR3 regions were used to construct TCR beta libraries. Before sequencing, the PCR products went through gel purification. The study's own analysis went as follows. Across samples, about 63 TRBV and 12 to 15 TRBJ segments were identified and used for gene usage analysis of CDR3 amino acid clonotypes. COPE and FqMerger were used to merge the filtered high-quality paired reads into contigs. Contigs were aligned with BLAST to IMGT TRBV, TRBD and TRBJ reference genes, and CDR3 was defined per IMGT. Any clonotype with a frequency above 0.1% was counted as a highly expanded clone. Shannon entropy served as the measure of repertoire diversity, while the Gini coefficient captured V-J evenness. Clonotypes shared by more than one individual were considered public. TCRdb reprocessing: public reads trimmed at Q25 with fastp, clones called with MiXCR, in-frame beta chains kept. Every entry covers one CDR3 protein and lists the most common genes and DNA from its rows. TCRdb, rather than the study authors, made the V and J calls. This sample holds approximately 470,000 distinct CDR3 sequences; more than 20% were observed only once. Jointly, the top ten make up under 9% of the sample.

Points the paper makes about the study in general: Peripheral blood alone was examined, since thyroid tissue, which constituted the primary lesion, could not be accessed. Compared with newly diagnosed patients, persistent Graves' disease patients had lower TCR Shannon entropy and fewer highly expanded clones, which suggests clonal expansion. As a limitation, the authors acknowledged that the small sample size may reduce accuracy. Preferential use of TRBV28, TRBJ1-2 and TRBJ2-5 was observed in persistent disease, whereas TRBV20-1 and TRBJ2-1 were favored in newly diagnosed disease. More public clonotypes were shared among persistent patients (roughly 2,700) than among newly diagnosed patients (approximately 1,000). Sequencing and analysis were limited to the TCR beta chain.

Taken from cysteine to phenylalanine, the CDR3 has 15 residues. Just CDR3 DNA is preserved here, 45 bases in frame from base 1. The germline V gene (reference sequence) provides CDR1 DFQATT and CDR2 SNEGSKA. The germline V and J ends show losses of 1 base and 2 bases respectively, and no gene match explains 7 bases of the junction. The sequence is built from TRBV20-1 and TRBJ2-7; TRBD2 matches 8 bases in the middle. The sequencing here drew on peripheral blood mononuclear cells (PBMCs), taken when the disease was refractory, from a patient treated with antithyroid drugs. The source is a female donor with Graves disease. The CDR3 protein is CSARVKRETPYEQYF. The base sequence is TGCAGTGCTAGAGTGAAGCGGGAGACTCCCTACGAGCAGTACTTC.